The 24 T cell receptor beta chains listed next were all sequenced from one sample in a study of neurological immune-mediated disorders (dated by TCRdb to between 2018 and 2020). Library preparation was by 5' RACE. Sequencer: Illumina HiSeq 2500. TCRdb reran the public reads through fastp at Q25 and MiXCR, keeping productive beta chains. Identical CDR3 proteins give one entry, which carries the most common genes and DNA. Recorded for this sample are some 41,000 distinct CDR3 sequences; about 14% of them occurred a single time. Approximately 4% of the sample belongs to the ten largest clones. The sample consisted of CD4+ T cells from blood. The receptor set was obtained from a woman aged 55-70 years with HTLV-1-associated myelopathy (HAM/TSP).

Many counts were recorded for this clonotype. The chain has TRBV20-1 and TRBJ1-1, with TRBD1 matching over 9 bases. J lost 8 bases, V lost 5 bases, and 12 bases had no gene match. Germline V CDR1 and CDR2: DFQATT, SNEGSKA (reference sequence). CDR3 size: 14 residues. Here the CDR3 reads CSASPGQGLQEAFF. The CDR3 coding sequence is TGCAGTGCTTCCCCAGGACAGGGGCTCCAGGAAGCTTTCTTT.

This clonotype was observed a handful of times. The V and J genes are TRBV14 and TRBJ2-7; D not resolved. In germline, CDR1 is SGHDN, CDR2 FVKESK. The CDR3 runs 13 residues. Trimming took 5 bases from V and 2 from J, leaving 10 bases between them. CDR3 in amino acids: CASSKRDAYEQYF. The CDR3 nucleotides are TGTGCCAGCAGCAAAAGGGATGCCTACGAGCAGTACTTC.

This clonotype was counted at least ten times. The rearrangement uses TRBV20-1 and TRBJ1-1; 9 nucleotides line up with TRBD1. CDR1 is DFQATT, CDR2 SNEGSKA, per germline (reference sequence). The trim removed 6 bases at V and 7 bases at J, leaving 9 bases unmatched. The CDR3 is 13 amino acids. The CDR3 sequence is CSAAQGARGEAFF. CDR3 bases: TGCAGTGCGGCACAGGGGGCGCGGGGTGAAGCTTTCTTT.

This clonotype was counted many times. The rearrangement joins TRBV20-1 to TRBJ1-6; D is uncertain. V gave up 6 bases and J gave up 7 bases, with 10 bases separating them. Germline V gene lookup returns CDR1 DFQATT and CDR2 SNEGSKA (reference sequence). The CDR3 contains 12 residues. The CDR3 reads CSAYGPNSPLHF. The CDR3 DNA sequence: TGCAGTGCGTATGGCCCGAATTCACCCCTCCACTTT.

In this sample, this clonotype turned up many times. The gene calls are TRBV7-7 and TRBJ1-4; perhaps TRBD1 as D (6 bases). The germline V and J ends were trimmed by 5 bases and 8 bases, with 12 bases remaining between them. The CDR3 is 13 residues long. Germline CDR1 is SSHAT and CDR2 is FNYEAQ (reference sequence). CDR3 coding DNA: TGTGCCAGCAGCCCACGAGGGGGAGAAAAACTGTTTTTT. Its translation is CASSPRGGEKLFF. Supplemented by reference TRBV7-7 and TRBJ1-4, the full variable domain reads GAGVSQSPRYKVTKRGQDVTLRCDPISSHATLYWYQQALGQGPEFLTYFNYEAQPDKSGLPSDRFSAERPEGSISTLTIQRTEQRDSAMYRCASSPRGGEKLFFGSGTQLSVL.

In its sample, this clonotype was seen many times. The chain joins TRBV5-1 to TRBJ1-1; perhaps TRBD1 as D (5 bases). The CDR3 is 14 amino acids. Germline V gene data show CDR1 as SGHRS and CDR2 as YFSETQ. Trimming stripped 0 bases from V and 5 bases from J, with 11 bases between. The CDR3 here is CASSLGGASTEAFF. The CDR3 coding sequence is TGCGCCAGCAGCTTGGGGGGCGCGTCTACTGAAGCTTTCTTT.

This clonotype was counted ten times or more. V and J are TRBV20-1 and TRBJ2-7; unclear D gene. V lost 2 bases and J 5 bases, leaving 13 bases between the germline ends. This CDR3 comprises 13 residues. Germline CDR1 DFQATT, CDR2 SNEGSKA (reference sequence). Written as DNA, the CDR3 is TGCAGTGCTAGACCCCCGGCCGGGCACGAGCAGTACTTC. It yields the protein CSARPPAGHEQYF.

This clonotype is medium-sized by share. The chain uses TRBV7-3 and TRBJ1-5, with 8 bases fitting TRBD1. V lost 3 bases to trimming and J lost 5 bases; unmatched junction nucleotides: 6. CDR3 length: 15 amino acids. Germline V gives CDR1 SGHTA, CDR2 FQGTGA. CDR3 sequence (DNA): TGTGCCAGCAGCTTCACCGGACAGGGTGATCAGCCCCAGCATTTT. Protein sequence: CASSFTGQGDQPQHF.

In its sample, this clonotype was seen many times. The chain employs TRBV27 and TRBJ1-3, with 7 bases aligning to TRBD1. Germline values: CDR1 MNHEY, CDR2 SMNVEV (reference sequence). Losses at the gene ends were 2 bases for V and 5 bases for J; bases not matched to a gene: 3. There are 14 residues in the CDR3. The CDR3 DNA reads as TGTGCCAGCAGTTTAGCGACAGGGAGAAACACCATATATTTT. This sequence encodes CASSLATGRNTIYF.

This clonotype was counted at least ten times. The J gene is TRBJ2-1, the V gene TRBV7-6; D is uncertain. V lost 5 bases and J 2 bases, leaving 7 bases between the germline ends. The CDR3 sequence is 13 residues long. From germline, CDR1 is SGHVS and CDR2 FNYEAQ. Here the CDR3 DNA reads TGTGCCAGCAGCCCGACCGCCTACAATGAGCAGTTCTTC. This gives the protein CASSPTAYNEQFF.

The gene calls are TRBV27 and TRBJ1-4, with 8 bases aligning to TRBD1. The length of the CDR3 is 15 residues. Germline V lookup: CDR1 MNHEY, CDR2 SMNVEV (reference sequence). V lost 7 bases and J lost 5; bases outside the gene matches: 9. The CDR3 coding sequence is TGTGCCAGCACCCTACACAGGACAGGGAATGAAAAACTGTTTTTT. Translated: CASTLHRTGNEKLFF.

This clonotype was recorded many times. J is TRBJ2-1 and V is TRBV20-1, with 9 bases lining up with TRBD2. The ends lost 5 bases at V and 0 bases at J; junction bases unmatched: 11. The CDR3 has 17 residues. Germline-derived CDR1 and CDR2 are DFQATT and SNEGSKA (reference sequence). The CDR3 region has the DNA TGCAGTGCTGGCGGGGGGGGCGCTGAGAGCTCCTACAATGAGCAGTTCTTC. It translates to CSAGGGGAESSYNEQFF.

In its sample, this clonotype was seen many times. This chain links TRBV7-9 with TRBJ2-5, with a weak D call TRBD1 (5 bases). Germline V gene sequence: CDR1 SEHNR, CDR2 FQNEAQ (reference sequence). The V end lost 1 base, the J end lost 2 bases, and 5 bases lay between the germline ends. The CDR3 covers 13 residues. The CDR3 here is CASSLGQQETQYF. Written as DNA, the CDR3 is TGTGCCAGCAGCTTAGGACAGCAAGAGACCCAGTACTTC.

This clonotype occurred many times. The chain recombines TRBV27 with TRBJ1-4; no firm D call. The length of the CDR3 is 14 residues. CDR1 and CDR2 from the germline V gene are MNHEY and SMNVEV (reference sequence). The V end lost 6 bases, the J end lost 8 bases, and 16 bases lay between the germline ends. This chain's CDR3 is CASRPLDLGEKLFF. CDR3 coding DNA: TGTGCCAGCAGACCCCTGGATTTGGGGGAAAAACTGTTTTTT.

There are many counts of this clonotype. The chain uses TRBV5-1 and TRBJ2-3; D unresolved. Trimming left V 0 bases short and J 3 bases short, with 17 bases between. Germline-derived CDR1 and CDR2 are SGHRS and YFSETQ. This CDR3 is built from 17 residues. CDR3: CASSLEGPPLGTDTQYF. CDR3 in DNA: TGCGCCAGCAGCTTGGAAGGGCCACCCCTCGGGACAGATACGCAGTATTTT.

Ten or more counts support this clonotype. The V gene is TRBV7-9, the J gene TRBJ1-1; no reliable D call. The V gene lost 5 bases and the J gene lost 2 bases, with 15 bases spanning the gap. This CDR3 contains 15 residues. CDR1 SEHNR and CDR2 FQNEAQ come from the germline V gene (reference sequence). The chain's CDR3 is CASSPVRSDNTEAFF. The CDR3 nucleotides are TGTGCCAGCAGCCCCGTAAGATCAGATAACACTGAAGCTTTCTTT. Combining the CDR3 with reference TRBV7-9 and TRBJ1-1 gives the whole variable domain DTGVSQNPRHKITKRGQNVTFRCDPISEHNRLYWYRQTLGQGPEFLTYFQNEAQLEKSRLLSDRFSAERPKGSFSTLEIQRTEQGDSAMYLCASSPVRSDNTEAFFGQGTRLTVV.

This clonotype was seen repeatedly, ten times or more. The chain links TRBV9 to TRBJ1-1; 9 bases match TRBD1. Germline V gives CDR1 SGDLS, CDR2 YYNGEE. The CDR3 is 15 amino acids. Trimming at V came to 1 base and at J to 5 bases, leaving 6 bases not matched to a gene. The CDR3 nucleotides are TGTGCCAGCAGCGTACGGACAGGGGTGTTTACTGAAGCTTTCTTT. Its protein is CASSVRTGVFTEAFF. The full variable domain, completed using reference TRBV9 and TRBJ1-1, is DSGVTQTPKHLITATGQRVTLRCSPRSGDLSVYWYQQSLDQGLQFLIQYYNGEERAKGNILERFSAQQFPDLHSELNLSSLELGDSALYFCASSVRTGVFTEAFFGQGTRLTVV.

The table lists this clonotype with many counts. The J gene is TRBJ1-5, the V gene TRBV20-1, with a weak D call TRBD1 (5 bases). CDR1 and CDR2 from the germline V gene are DFQATT and SNEGSKA (reference sequence). This CDR3 spans 18 amino acids. Trimming removed 0 bases at V and 0 bases at J, with 18 bases between. The CDR3 sequence: CSARDPSSGRYSNQPQHF. As DNA, the CDR3 is TGCAGTGCTAGAGATCCCTCCTCGGGACGATATAGCAATCAGCCCCAGCATTTT.

This clonotype was detected many times. The chain is built from TRBV2 and TRBJ1-2; D not resolved. Trimming took 5 bases from V and 4 from J, leaving 17 bases between them. The CDR3 contains 15 residues. CDR1 is SNHLY and CDR2 is FYNNEI in the germline V gene. CDR3 nucleotides: TGTGCCAGCAGTAGTAGGTCGGACGGATTCTATGGCTACACCTTC. Translating gives CASSSRSDGFYGYTF. The full variable domain, its missing parts supplied by reference TRBV2 and TRBJ1-2, is EPEVTQTPSHQVTQMGQEVILRCVPISNHLYFYWYRQILGQKVEFLVSFYNNEISEKSEIFDDQFSVERPDGSNFTLKIRSTKLEDSAMYFCASSSRSDGFYGYTFGSGTRLTVV.

This clonotype was observed many times. The gene calls are TRBV28 and TRBJ1-2, with D hard to call. This CDR3 comprises 16 residues. V lost 3 bases and J lost 3, with 17 bases in between. In germline, CDR1 is MDHEN, CDR2 SYDVKM. The chain's CDR3 is CASSFRWAAAYYGYTF. CDR3 coding DNA: TGTGCCAGCAGTTTTCGGTGGGCGGCAGCCTACTATGGCTACACCTTC.

This rearrangement joins TRBV11-1 to TRBJ2-1, with 10 bases identical to TRBD2. There are 14 residues in the CDR3. Looked up from germline, CDR1 is SGHAT and CDR2 is FQDESV (reference sequence). V lost 7 bases and J lost 3; bases outside the gene matches: 3. The DNA for the CDR3 is TGTGCCAGCAAGCTAGCGGGGGACTACAATGAGCAGTTCTTC. Protein sequence: CASKLAGDYNEQFF.

In its sample, this clonotype was seen many times. V is TRBV6-1 and J is TRBJ1-4; weak D call: TRBD1 (6 bases). From germline, CDR1 is MNHNS and CDR2 SASEGT. This CDR3 has 12 amino acids. Trimming cost V 10 bases and J 4 bases, with 10 bases left between them. This CDR3 reads CATRTDNEKLFF. The CDR3 DNA reads TGTGCCACACGGACAGATAATGAAAAACTGTTTTTT.

The table lists this clonotype with many counts. The chain couples TRBV6-5 to TRBJ2-2; TRBD1 matches 10 bases. V shed 5 bases, J shed 6 bases, and the junction held 9 bases outside the gene matches. The CDR3 is 16 amino acids. CDR1 and CDR2 from the germline V gene are MNHEY and SVGAGI. The CDR3 nucleotides are TGTGCCAGCAGTCGCTCCGGGACAGGGGCCCCCGGGGAGCTGTTTTTT. This encodes CASSRSGTGAPGELFF.

This clonotype has at least ten counts. The gene calls are TRBV9 and TRBJ2-2; D might be TRBD1 or TRBD2, each matching 5 bases. V lost 3 bases, J lost 2 bases, and 17 bases lay in between. The germline V gene has CDR1 SGDLS and CDR2 YYNGEE. This CDR3 is built from 17 residues. This CDR3 reads CASSARGVGPNTGELFF. The CDR3 nucleotides read TGTGCCAGCAGCGCTAGAGGGGTGGGGCCTAACACCGGGGAGCTGTTTTTT.